This T cell receptor (beta chain) originates from a study of shared clonotypes between healthy human individuals. This CDR3 is built from 15 residues. V was pared by 4 bases and J by 0 bases, with 14 bases between. CDR1 is SGHNT, CDR2 YYREEE, per germline (reference sequence). It was CD45RO-negative cells, positively selected for CCR7, that made up naive CD8 cells, with terminally differentiated effector memory CD45RA+ cells excluded. Data came from immunoSEQ multiplex PCR; TCRdb stores just in-frame clones and leaves some out. Of some 1,900,000 clones in the sample, about 95% were seen once. The chain employs TRBV5-4 and TRBJ2-7; D is perhaps TRBD2 (6 bases). Source material: naive CD8+ T cells sorted from blood. The clonotype originates from a man younger than 30 in good health. The CDR3 coding sequence is TGTGCCAGCAGCACCCCGGGACTGAGCTCCTACGAGCAGTACTTC. It specifies CASSTPGLSSYEQYF.